This T cell receptor (beta chain) derives from a study of T cells expressing NK-cell markers. With the 5' RACE reads reprocessed, TCRdb shows one record per CDR3 protein and no DNA. The sample table sets out about 540,000 distinct CDR3 sequences. The CDR3 runs 11 residues. Germline CDR1 SQVTM, CDR2 ANQGSEA. The source material was blood T cells: a sorted CD56 or NKG2C T cell subset, CD4+ or CD8+ T cells, or bulk PBMC T cells (not recorded which). The clonotype comes from a young man in good health. The V gene is TRBV29-1, the J gene TRBJ2-1; TCRdb reports TRBD1, a call that lacks DNA to check it against. CDR3 sequence: CSHDRGHEQFF.